Described below is a single T cell receptor beta chain sequence and its context. These data originate in a study of shared clonotypes between healthy human individuals. Germline CDR1 reads MGHDK; CDR2 reads SYGVNS. The CDR3 extends over 14 amino acids. V lost 5 bases and J lost 0, with 11 bases in between. The genomic DNA of each subset was split evenly across several immunoSEQ plates. The method was immunoSEQ multiplex PCR; TCRdb's version includes in-frame clones alone and lacks a portion of them. Of about 2 million clones in the sample, roughly 95% are singletons; the top ten hold 0.13%. The sample was naive CD4+ T cells sorted from blood. Specified subset: CD45RA+ positively selected. The sequence came from a man aged 18 to 29 in good health. The rearrangement links TRBV25-1 to TRBJ2-7; D tentatively reads TRBD1 or TRBD2 (6 bases each). The CDR3 nucleotides read TGTGCCAGCAGTAGGGGGACTGACTCCTACGAGCAGTACTTC. Translating gives CASSRGTDSYEQYF.